This TCR beta chain was recovered during a study of blood T cell repertoires in COVID-19. Study as a whole: PBMCs, B-cell-depleted T cells, or T cells provided the cDNA or gDNA that made up the material.

This table comes from immunoSEQ multiplex PCR, and its TCRdb copy is limited to in-frame clones, with some not included. This sample yields 210,000 or so clones, of which 88% are seen a single time; 1.5% belongs to the top ten. The CDR3 spans 14 residues. V shed 4 bases and J shed 2 bases, with 12 bases lying between them. Per germline, CDR1 SGHNT and CDR2 YYREEE (reference sequence). This TCR was recovered from a man aged 18 to 29 with active or convalescent COVID-19. The sample consisted of peripheral blood. This chain uses TRBV5-4 with TRBJ1-1; weak D call: TRBD1 (5 bases). The DNA for the CDR3 is TGTGCCAGCAGCAAAGACAGCCTAAACACTGAAGCTTTCTTT. Translated: CASSKDSLNTEAFF. Complete variable domain (other parts from reference TRBV5-4 and TRBJ1-1): ETGVTQSPTHLIKTRGQQVTLRCSSQSGHNTVSWYQQALGQGPQFIFQYYREEENGRGNFPPRFSGLQFPNYSSELNVNALELDDSALYLCASSKDSLNTEAFFGQGTRLTVV.